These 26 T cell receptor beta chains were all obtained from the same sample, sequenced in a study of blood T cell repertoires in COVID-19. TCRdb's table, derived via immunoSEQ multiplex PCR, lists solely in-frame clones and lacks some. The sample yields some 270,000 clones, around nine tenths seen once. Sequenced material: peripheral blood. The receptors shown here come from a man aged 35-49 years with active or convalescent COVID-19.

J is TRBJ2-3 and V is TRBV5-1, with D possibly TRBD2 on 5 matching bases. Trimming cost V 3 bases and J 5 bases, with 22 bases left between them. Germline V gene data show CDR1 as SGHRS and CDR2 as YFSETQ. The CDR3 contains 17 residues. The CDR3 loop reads CASSSGVSLVIRDTQYF. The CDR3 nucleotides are TGCGCCAGCAGCTCCGGGGTCTCACTAGTGATAAGAGATACGCAGTATTTT.

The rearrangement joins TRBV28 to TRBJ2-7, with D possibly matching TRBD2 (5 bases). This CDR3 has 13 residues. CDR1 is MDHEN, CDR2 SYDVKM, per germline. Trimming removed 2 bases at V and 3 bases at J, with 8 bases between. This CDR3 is CASSLGRGYEQYF. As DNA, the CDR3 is TGTGCCAGCAGTTTAGGGAGAGGCTACGAGCAGTACTTC.

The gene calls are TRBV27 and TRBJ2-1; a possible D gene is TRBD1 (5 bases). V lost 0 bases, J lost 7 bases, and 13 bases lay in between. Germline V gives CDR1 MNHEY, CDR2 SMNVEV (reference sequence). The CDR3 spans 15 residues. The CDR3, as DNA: TGTGCCAGCAGTTTATCAACAGGATACACGAATGAGCAGTTCTTC. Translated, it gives CASSLSTGYTNEQFF.

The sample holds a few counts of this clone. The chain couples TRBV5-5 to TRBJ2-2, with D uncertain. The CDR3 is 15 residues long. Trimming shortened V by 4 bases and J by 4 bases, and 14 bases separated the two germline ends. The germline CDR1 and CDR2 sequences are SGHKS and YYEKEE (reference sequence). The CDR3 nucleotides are TGTGCCAGCAGCACGACTCCCACCCCCACCGGGGAGCTGTTTTTT. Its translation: CASSTTPTPTGELFF.

The CDR3 nucleotides read TGTGCCAGCAGCACGGCGCCCCAGGGCACCGGGGAGCTGTTTTTT. It yields the protein CASSTAPQGTGELFF. The gene calls are TRBV7-6 and TRBJ2-2, with D possibly matching TRBD1 (5 bases). V gave up 5 bases and J gave up 4 bases, with 14 bases separating them. Germline lookup yields CDR1 SGHVS and CDR2 FNYEAQ. The CDR3 loop spans 15 amino acids.

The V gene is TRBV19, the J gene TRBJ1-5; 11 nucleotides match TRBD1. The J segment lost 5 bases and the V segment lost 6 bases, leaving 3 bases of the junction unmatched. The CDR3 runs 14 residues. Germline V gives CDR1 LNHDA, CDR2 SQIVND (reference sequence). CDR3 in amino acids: CASSGTGGHQPQHF. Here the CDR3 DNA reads TGTGCCAGTAGCGGGACAGGGGGACATCAGCCCCAGCATTTT.

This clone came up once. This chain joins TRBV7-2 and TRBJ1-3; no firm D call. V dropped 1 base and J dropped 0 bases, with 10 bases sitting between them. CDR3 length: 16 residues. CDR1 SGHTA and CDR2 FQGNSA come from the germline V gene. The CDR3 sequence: CASSLVEMSSGNTIYF. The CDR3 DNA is TGTGCCAGCAGCTTAGTAGAGATGAGCTCTGGAAACACCATATATTTT. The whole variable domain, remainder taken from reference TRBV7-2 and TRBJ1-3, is GAGVSQSPSNKVTEKGKDVELRCDPISGHTALYWYRQSLGQGLEFLIYFQGNSAPDKSGLPSDRFSAERTGGSVSTLTIQRTQQEDSAVYLCASSLVEMSSGNTIYFGEGSWLTVV.

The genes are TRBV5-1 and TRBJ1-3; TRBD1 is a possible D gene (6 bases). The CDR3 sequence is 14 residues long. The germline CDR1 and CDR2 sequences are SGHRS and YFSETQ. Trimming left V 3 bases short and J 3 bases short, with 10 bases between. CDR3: CASSSGEVGNTIYF. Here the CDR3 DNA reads TGCGCCAGCAGCTCAGGGGAAGTTGGAAACACCATATATTTT.

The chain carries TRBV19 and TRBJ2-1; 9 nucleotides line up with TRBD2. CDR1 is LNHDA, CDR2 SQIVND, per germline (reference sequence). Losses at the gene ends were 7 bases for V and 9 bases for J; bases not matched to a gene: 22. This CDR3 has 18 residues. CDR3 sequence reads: CASTPHRVGTGLAGEQFF. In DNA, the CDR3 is TGTGCCAGTACCCCCCACAGGGTGGGGACGGGACTAGCAGGTGAGCAGTTCTTC.

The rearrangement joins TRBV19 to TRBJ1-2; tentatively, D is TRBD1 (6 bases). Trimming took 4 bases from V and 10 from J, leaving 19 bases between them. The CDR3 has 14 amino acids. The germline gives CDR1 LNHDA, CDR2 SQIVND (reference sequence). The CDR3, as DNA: TGTGCCAGTAGTAGGGGGCGCGGCTTACTAAACTACACCTTC. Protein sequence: CASSRGRGLLNYTF.

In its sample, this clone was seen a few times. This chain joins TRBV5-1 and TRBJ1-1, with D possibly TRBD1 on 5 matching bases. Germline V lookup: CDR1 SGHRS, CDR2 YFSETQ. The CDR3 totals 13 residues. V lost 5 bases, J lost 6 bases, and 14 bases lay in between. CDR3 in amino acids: CASSPGMWAEAFF. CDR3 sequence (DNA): TGCGCCAGCAGTCCAGGGATGTGGGCTGAAGCTTTCTTT.

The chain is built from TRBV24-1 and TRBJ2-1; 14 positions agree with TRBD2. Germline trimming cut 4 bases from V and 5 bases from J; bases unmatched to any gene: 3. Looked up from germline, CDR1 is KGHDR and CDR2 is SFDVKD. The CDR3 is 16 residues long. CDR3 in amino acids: CATSEPGLAGDNEQFF. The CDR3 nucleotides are TGTGCCACCAGTGAACCGGGACTAGCGGGGGACAATGAGCAGTTCTTC.

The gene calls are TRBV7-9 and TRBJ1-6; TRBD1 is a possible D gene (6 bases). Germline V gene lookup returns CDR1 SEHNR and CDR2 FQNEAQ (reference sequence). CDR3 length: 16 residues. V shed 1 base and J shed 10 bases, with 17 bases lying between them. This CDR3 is CASSLVESGGQSPLHF. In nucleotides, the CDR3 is TGTGCCAGCAGCTTAGTAGAGTCGGGTGGACAGTCACCCCTCCACTTT.

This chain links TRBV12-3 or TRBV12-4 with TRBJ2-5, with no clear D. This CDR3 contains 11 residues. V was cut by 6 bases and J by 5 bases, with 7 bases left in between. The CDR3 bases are TGTGCCAGCAGGCGCATGGAGACCCAGTACTTC. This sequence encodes CASRRMETQYF.

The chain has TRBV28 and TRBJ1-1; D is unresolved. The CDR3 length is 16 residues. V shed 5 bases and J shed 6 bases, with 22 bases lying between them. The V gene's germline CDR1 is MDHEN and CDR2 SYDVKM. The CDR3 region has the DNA TGTGCCAGCAGTCTCTTTCAATTTTATAGCTATCCTGAAGCTTTCTTT. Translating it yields CASSLFQFYSYPEAFF.

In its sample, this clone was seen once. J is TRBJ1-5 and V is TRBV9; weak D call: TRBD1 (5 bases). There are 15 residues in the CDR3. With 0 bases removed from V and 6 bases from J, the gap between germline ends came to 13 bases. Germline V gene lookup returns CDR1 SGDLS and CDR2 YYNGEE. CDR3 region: CASSVDARAGQPQHF. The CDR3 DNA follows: TGTGCCAGCAGCGTAGACGCCAGGGCAGGTCAGCCCCAGCATTTT.

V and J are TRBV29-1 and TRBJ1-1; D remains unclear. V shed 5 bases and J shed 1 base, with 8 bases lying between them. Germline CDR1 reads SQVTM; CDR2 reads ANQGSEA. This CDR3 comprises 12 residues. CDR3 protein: CSVMPGNTEAFF. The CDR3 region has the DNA TGCAGCGTTATGCCCGGGAACACTGAAGCTTTCTTT.

The CDR3, as DNA: TGTGCCAGCAGCCGGGACATGGCCAAAAACATTCAGTACTTC. This translates into CASSRDMAKNIQYF. V and J are TRBV3-1 (or the pseudogene TRBV3-2) and TRBJ2-4; D is possibly TRBD1 (6 bases). The CDR3 length is 14 residues. V was clipped by 4 bases and J by 1 base, with 8 bases between them. CDR1 and CDR2 from the germline V gene are LGHDT and YNNKEL (reference sequence).

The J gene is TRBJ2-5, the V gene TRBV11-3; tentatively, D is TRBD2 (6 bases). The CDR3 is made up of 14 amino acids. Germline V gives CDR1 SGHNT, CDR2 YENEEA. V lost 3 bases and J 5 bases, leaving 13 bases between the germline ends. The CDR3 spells CASSFVGGGETQYF. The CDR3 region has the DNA TGTGCCAGCAGCTTTGTGGGAGGTGGGGAGACCCAGTACTTC.

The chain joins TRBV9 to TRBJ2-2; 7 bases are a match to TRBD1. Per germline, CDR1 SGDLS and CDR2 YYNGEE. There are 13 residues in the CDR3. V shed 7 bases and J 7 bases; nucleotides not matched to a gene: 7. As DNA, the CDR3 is TGTGCCAGCGCGTACAGGGGTGGCGGGGAGCTGTTTTTT. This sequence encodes CASAYRGGGELFF.

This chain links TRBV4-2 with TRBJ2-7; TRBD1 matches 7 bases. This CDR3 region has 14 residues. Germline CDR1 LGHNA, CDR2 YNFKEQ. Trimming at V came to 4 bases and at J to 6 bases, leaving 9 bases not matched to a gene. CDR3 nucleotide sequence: TGTGCCAGCAGCCCTCGGGACAGCCGAATCGAGCAGTACTTC. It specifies CASSPRDSRIEQYF.

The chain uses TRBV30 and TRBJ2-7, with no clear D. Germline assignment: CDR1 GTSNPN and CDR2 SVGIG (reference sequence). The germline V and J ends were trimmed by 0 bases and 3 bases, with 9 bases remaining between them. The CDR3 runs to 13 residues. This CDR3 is CAWSVGLLYEQYF. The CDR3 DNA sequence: TGTGCCTGGAGTGTGGGCCTCCTCTACGAGCAGTACTTC.

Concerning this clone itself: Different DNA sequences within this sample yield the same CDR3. The CDR3 sequence: CASSIGDSSYEQYF. CDR3 coding DNA: TGTGCCAGTAGTATTGGGGACAGTTCCTACGAGCAGTACTTC. The rearrangement links TRBV19 to TRBJ2-7; 7 bases are shared with TRBD1. The CDR3 runs to 14 residues. Germline V CDR1 and CDR2: LNHDA, SQIVND (reference sequence). V was pared by 3 bases and J by 1 base, with 3 bases of the junction left unmatched.

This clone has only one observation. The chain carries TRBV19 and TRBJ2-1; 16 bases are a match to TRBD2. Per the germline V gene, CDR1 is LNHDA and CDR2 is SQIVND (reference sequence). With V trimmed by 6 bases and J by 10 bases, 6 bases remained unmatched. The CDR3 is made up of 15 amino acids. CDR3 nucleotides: TGTGCCAGTAGCTTGGGACTAGCGGGAGGGGGAGAGCAGTTCTTC. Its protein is CASSLGLAGGGEQFF.

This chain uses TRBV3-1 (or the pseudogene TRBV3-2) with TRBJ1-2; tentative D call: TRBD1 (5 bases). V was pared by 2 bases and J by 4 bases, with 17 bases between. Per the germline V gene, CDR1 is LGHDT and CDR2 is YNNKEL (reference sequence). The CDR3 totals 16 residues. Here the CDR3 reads CASSQQPGLLRYGYTF. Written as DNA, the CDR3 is TGTGCCAGCAGCCAACAGCCGGGACTCCTCCGCTATGGCTACACCTTC.

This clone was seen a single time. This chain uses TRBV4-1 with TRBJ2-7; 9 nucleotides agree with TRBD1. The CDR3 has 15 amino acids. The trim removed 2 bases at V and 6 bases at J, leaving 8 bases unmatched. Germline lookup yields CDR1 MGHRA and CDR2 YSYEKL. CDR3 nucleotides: TGCGCCAGCAGCCAAACCCGGGACAGGGTATCCGAGCAGTACTTC. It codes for CASSQTRDRVSEQYF.